The rows below give T cell receptor beta chains drawn from one sample of a study of shared clonotypes between healthy human individuals. The protocol was immunoSEQ multiplex PCR, while the TCRdb copy is restricted to in-frame clones and leaves out a portion. The sample holds millions of clones, about 95% seen once. What was sequenced was naive CD8+ T cells sorted from blood. Source of these receptors: a man aged 18 to 30 in good health. Both conserved end residues are part of each CDR3.

>14|TRBV25-1|TRBJ2-7
CASSEMGTAYEQYF
>13|TRBV6-5|TRBJ1-1
CASSRLGNTEAFF
>12|TRBV10-1|TRBJ2-7
CASSDEGYEQYF
>13|TRBV6-1|TRBJ2-2
CASRGTNTGELFF
>14|TRBV7-8|TRBJ2-7
CASSPGGIRYEQYF
>17|TRBV4-1|TRBJ2-2
CASSPMTGRADTGELFF
>17|TRBV9|TRBJ2-2
CASSVGGSGSAYGELFF
>13|TRBV7-9|TRBJ2-5
CASSLLDQETQYF
>12|TRBV5-1|TRBJ1-1
CASREVNTEAFF
>15|TRBV5-1|TRBJ2-7
CASSFGLAGPGEQYF
>13|TRBV13|TRBJ2-7
CASSLGRSYEQYF
>15|TRBV7-6|TRBJ2-1
CASSLGQGAGNEQFF
>14|TRBV28|TRBJ2-2
CASKRTGGTGELFF
>13|TRBV9|TRBJ1-5
CASSSSGNQPQHF
>13|TRBV5-4|TRBJ2-5
CASSLWSGETQYF
>16|TRBV7-2|TRBJ2-7
CASSPGPDRGRYEQYF
>13|TRBV5-5|TRBJ2-1
CASSSFTGDEQFF
>12|TRBV23-1|TRBJ1-1
CASSQSTGEAFF
>15|TRBV2|TRBJ1-1
CASSEMGDGNTEAFF